These T cell receptor beta chains were read from a single sample in a study of T cell repertoires in cytomegalovirus infection. In TCRdb, the reads were re-called with MiXCR into one record per CDR3 protein. The table shows under 600,000 distinct CDR3 sequences, with approximately 16% occurring only once. Input material: CD8+ T cells from PBMCs. These receptors were taken from a human donor in good health (CMV status not recorded). Some clones in this sample may be carry-over from other donors' samples. The CDR3 runs from the conserved cysteine through the conserved F or W. A D gene is named only where the DNA matches it firmly. Size is stated for part of the rows, as once, few or many counts, or as a class when the clone is expanded.

CASSLSGQPNQPQHF	TGTGCCAGCAGCTTATCTGGACAGCCTAATCAGCCCCAGCATTTT	TRBV7-3	TRBJ1-5	.	many
CASSPDPGQTEILETQYF	TGTGCCAGCAGCCCTGATCCGGGACAGACAGAAATTTTGGAGACCCAGTACTTC	TRBV12-3/TRBV12-4	TRBJ2-5	TRBD1	many
CASSPAGTDSSYEQYF	TGTGCCAGCAGCCCAGCCGGGACAGATAGCTCCTACGAGCAGTACTTC	TRBV7-9	TRBJ2-7	TRBD1	few
CSVEEGNASGYTF	TGCAGCGTTGAAGAGGGAAATGCGAGTGGCTACACCTTC	TRBV29-1	TRBJ1-2	.	few
CASSVATRGIDGYTF	TGTGCCAGCAGCGTAGCTACCAGGGGAATCGATGGCTACACCTTC	TRBV9	TRBJ1-2	.	.
CASSPRGGGLNEQFF	TGTGCCAGCAGTCCCAGGGGCGGGGGGTTAAATGAGCAGTTCTTC	TRBV7-8	TRBJ2-1	TRBD2	many
CASSPEGSGETARYTF	TGTGCCAGCAGCCCGGAGGGTTCGGGGGAAACCGCACGCTACACCTTC	TRBV9	TRBJ1-2	.	few
CASSPPRGAWNTEAFF	TGTGCCAGCAGCCCCCCGAGGGGCGCCTGGAACACTGAAGCTTTCTTT	TRBV7-9	TRBJ1-1	.	.
CASSQGGRVSAGELFF	TGCGCCAGCAGCCAAGGGGGCAGGGTGTCGGCCGGGGAGCTGTTTTTT	TRBV4-1	TRBJ2-2	.	many
CASRGRLTNQPQHF	TGTGCCAGCAGGGGGAGGTTGACAAATCAGCCCCAGCATTTT	TRBV27	TRBJ1-5	.	few
CASSRGGDGELFF	TGCGCCAGCAGCCGGGGGGGGGATGGGGAGCTGTTTTTT	TRBV4-1	TRBJ2-2	TRBD2	few
CASSGPQGNTDAFF	TGTGCCAGCAGCGGCCCTCAGGGTAACACTGACGCTTTCTTT	TRBV5-4	TRBJ1-1	.	.
CSAWTSGGYDPKYNEQFF	TGCAGTGCTTGGACTAGCGGGGGCTACGACCCTAAATACAATGAGCAGTTCTTC	TRBV20-1	TRBJ2-1	TRBD2	few
CASSEKRGLYNEQFF	TGTGCCAGCAGTGAAAAGCGGGGGTTGTACAATGAGCAGTTCTTC	TRBV2	TRBJ2-1	TRBD2	few
CASRPLQANYGYTF	TGTGCCAGTAGACCATTGCAGGCTAACTATGGCTACACCTTC	TRBV19	TRBJ1-2	.	few
CASSLQQGATEAFF	TGTGCCAGCAGCCTCCAACAGGGCGCCACTGAAGCTTTCTTT	TRBV7-3	TRBJ1-1	.	many
CASSLTPLYRAGGGSNTGELFF	TGTGCCAGCAGCTTAACCCCTCTGTATCGAGCGGGAGGAGGCTCGAACACCGGGGAGCTGTTTTTT	TRBV7-6	TRBJ2-2	TRBD2	once
CASRTGLGGYTF	TGTGCCAGCCGGACAGGGTTGGGAGGCTACACCTTC	TRBV6-1	TRBJ1-2	TRBD1	many
CASSLAQRGAYEQYF	TGTGCCAGCAGCTTAGCTCAGCGGGGGGCCTACGAGCAGTACTTC	TRBV7-9	TRBJ2-7	TRBD2	many
CASSEAGLIEQYF	TGTGCCAGCAGTGAAGCGGGACTGATCGAGCAGTACTTC	TRBV6-1	TRBJ2-7	.	many
CATTGSTGELFF	TGTGCCACCACCGGGAGCACCGGGGAGCTGTTTTTT	TRBV24-1	TRBJ2-2	.	few
CASSQAVPGELFF	TGTGCCAGCAGCCAAGCAGTCCCCGGGGAGCTGTTTTTT	TRBV14	TRBJ2-2	.	.
CASSLLSNFVYTF	TGTGCCAGCAGCTTACTTTCTAATTTTGTCTACACATTC	TRBV7-4	TRBJ1-2	.	.
CASSITPLPTDTQYF	TGTGCCAGTAGTATAACCCCCTTACCCACAGATACGCAGTATTTT	TRBV19	TRBJ2-3	.	many
CASSFSGTGVLFF	TGTGCCAGCAGTTTCAGTGGGACCGGGGTGCTGTTTTTT	TRBV12-3/TRBV12-4	TRBJ2-2	.	.
CSARARDRGSDGYTF	TGCAGTGCTAGAGCCCGGGACAGGGGCAGTGATGGCTACACCTTC	TRBV20-1	TRBJ1-2	TRBD1	few
CASSVLGAGDEQFF	TGTGCCAGCAGCGTTTTGGGGGCCGGGGATGAGCAGTTCTTC	TRBV9	TRBJ2-1	.	few
CASSPGGLAGARKGYEQYF	TGCGCCAGCAGCCCGGGGGGGCTAGCGGGGGCCCGTAAAGGCTACGAGCAGTACTTC	TRBV4-1	TRBJ2-7	TRBD2	many
CASSIVLVADTQYF	TGTGCCAGTAGTATAGTTCTAGTAGCAGATACGCAGTATTTT	TRBV19	TRBJ2-3	.	.
CASMSGTNSYEQYF	TGCGCCAGCATGTCCGGGACTAACTCCTACGAGCAGTACTTC	TRBV5-1	TRBJ2-7	TRBD2	.
CASIGGGNEQFF	TGTGCCAGCATAGGAGGGGGAAATGAGCAGTTCTTC	TRBV6-1	TRBJ2-1	.	many
CASSFGTGGLLDTQYF	TGTGCCAGCAGCTTTGGGACAGGGGGCCTTCTAGATACGCAGTATTTT	TRBV5-5	TRBJ2-3	TRBD1	.
CASTSGPAPDEQYF	.	TRBV19	TRBJ2-7	.	few
CASSPSPGTGITGELFF	TGTGCCAGCAGCCCAAGCCCCGGGACAGGCATTACCGGGGAGCTGTTTTTT	TRBV7-3	TRBJ2-2	TRBD1	many
CASSPPGQTLNYGYTF	TGTGCCAGCAGCCCGCCCGGACAGACTCTTAACTATGGCTACACCTTC	TRBV12-3/TRBV12-4	TRBJ1-2	.	many
CASSQDFAGYNEQFF	TGCGCCAGCAGCCAAGATTTTGCGGGGTACAATGAGCAGTTCTTC	TRBV4-1	TRBJ2-1	.	many
CASSQGFYTGELFF	TGTGCCAGCAGCCAAGGGTTCTACACCGGGGAGCTGTTTTTT	TRBV4-1	TRBJ2-2	.	.
CASSFFLAGVKETQYF	TGTGCCAGCAGCTTTTTTCTAGCGGGGGTCAAAGAGACCCAGTACTTC	TRBV5-4	TRBJ2-5	TRBD2	many
CATSDLSATGETGELFF	TGTGCCACCAGTGATTTGAGCGCGACAGGGGAAACCGGGGAGCTGTTTTTT	TRBV24-1	TRBJ2-2	TRBD1	.
CASSIRWGKGTEAFF	TGTGCCAGTAGTATAAGGTGGGGTAAGGGCACTGAAGCTTTCTTT	TRBV19	TRBJ1-1	.	few
CASSLLGGPGSQSHEQYF	TGTGCCAGCAGCTTATTGGGGGGGCCTGGATCCCAAAGCCACGAGCAGTACTTC	TRBV7-6	TRBJ2-7	.	.
CASSQSSSAVYEQYF	TGTGCCAGCAGCCAATCTTCTAGCGCTGTCTACGAGCAGTACTTC	TRBV3-1	TRBJ2-7	.	.
CASRKDGDQPQHF	TGCGCCAGCAGAAAAGACGGGGATCAGCCCCAGCATTTT	TRBV5-1	TRBJ1-5	.	.
CATSVTGGGTDTQYF	TGTGCCACCAGCGTCACAGGGGGGGGCACAGATACGCAGTATTTT	TRBV15	TRBJ2-3	.	many
CASSEAPEPGGYTF	TGTGCCAGCAGTGAAGCCCCGGAGCCCGGTGGCTACACCTTC	TRBV6-1	TRBJ1-2	.	many
CASRREATEAFF	TGTGCCAGCAGGAGGGAGGCCACTGAAGCTTTCTTT	TRBV6-5	TRBJ1-1	.	.
CASSIMSVGPLSYGYTF	TGTGCCAGTAGTATAATGTCGGTGGGGCCTCTGAGCTATGGCTACACCTTC	TRBV19	TRBJ1-2	.	few
CASSPRGGRYEQYF	TGTGCCAGCTCACCCCGGGGGGGCAGGTACGAGCAGTACTTC	TRBV18	TRBJ2-7	TRBD2	few
CASSLVPGPDGELFF	TGTGCCAGCAGCTTAGTCCCGGGACCTGACGGGGAGCTGTTTTTT	TRBV11-2	TRBJ2-2	.	many
CASSLSPYTGDGYTF	TGTGCCAGCAGTTTATCGCCATACACCGGAGATGGCTACACCTTC	TRBV27	TRBJ1-2	.	.
CAIIRGLGYGYTF	TGTGCCATCATAAGGGGGCTGGGATATGGCTACACCTTC	TRBV7-9	TRBJ1-2	TRBD1	few
CASSLSRVKEKLFF	TGTGCCAGCAGCTTGTCCAGGGTGAAAGAAAAACTGTTTTTT	TRBV5-8	TRBJ1-4	.	few
CASSLVRGRGLGEQYF	TGTGCCAGCAGCTTAGTTCGGGGTCGGGGTCTCGGCGAGCAGTACTTC	TRBV11-2	TRBJ2-7	.	many